The TCR beta chain described here comes from a study of control samples from healthy donors and cancer patients. Here immunoSEQ multiplex PCR was the method, and the copy in TCRdb shows in-frame clones only, minus some. The table includes 150,000 to 200,000 clones, 90% to 95% detected once. CDR3 length: 13 residues. Germline loops: CDR1 MNHEY, CDR2 SVGEGT. The V and J ends lost 2 bases and 5 bases respectively, with 9 bases between them. The receptor was derived from a woman aged 40 to 50 in good health. The source material was blood. The chain couples TRBV6-2 or TRBV6-3 to TRBJ1-2; D gene unclear. For the CDR3, the DNA is TGTGCCAGCAGTTACAGGACTCCTTATGGCTACACCTTC. Its translation is CASSYRTPYGYTF.